A single T cell receptor (beta chain) is shown here with its context. Its target is not known. These data originate in a study of radiotherapy plus CTLA-4 blockade in lung cancer. Findings and limits, study-wide: Early blood T cell clone dynamics, with interferon-beta, were reported to best predict response.

The protocol was immunoSEQ multiplex PCR, while the TCRdb copy is restricted to in-frame clones and leaves out a portion. The repertoire holds more than 90,000 clones, with about four fifths as singletons. V lost 4 bases and J lost 4; bases outside the gene matches: 7. The V gene's germline CDR1 is SGHTA and CDR2 FQGTGA. This CDR3 contains 16 residues. The sequence derives from a human donor with non-small cell lung cancer that progressed on radiotherapy plus ipilimumab. Some clones in this sample may be carry-over from other donors' samples. This chain joins TRBV7-3 and TRBJ2-1; TRBD2 agrees at 10 bases. Sample: peripheral blood, taken from a patient treated with radiotherapy plus ipilimumab. CDR3 sequence reads: CASSSGSGGPYNEQFF. The CDR3 DNA follows: TGTGCCAGCAGCTCCGGTAGCGGGGGGCCGTACAATGAGCAGTTCTTC.